These T cell receptor beta chains were read from a single sample in a study of metastatic and nonmetastatic thyroid tumors. Using MiXCR, TCRdb re-called clones from the PCR reads. Of approximately 90,000 clones in the sample, 10% to 15% are singletons; the top ten hold approximately 11%. Sequenced input: blood. The source is a female donor with papillary thyroid cancer or a benign thyroid nodule (not recorded which). Some clones in this sample may be carry-over from other donors' samples. Both conserved end residues are part of each CDR3. The D gene is left open where the match is weak. Only part of the rows carry a size: once, few, many, or a class if the clone is expanded.

v_gene	d_gene	j_gene	abundance	CDR3nt	CDR3aa
TRBV5-4	NA	TRBJ2-4	many	TGTGCCAGCAGCTTTTGGCAACCAGCCCTAGCCAAAAACATTCAGTACTTC	CASSFWQPALAKNIQYF
TRBV6-2/TRBV6-3	NA	TRBJ2-2	few	TGTGCCAGCAGAACTACTAGTACCGGGGAGCTGTTTTTT	CASRTTSTGELFF
TRBV27	NA	TRBJ2-1	many	TGTGCCAGCAGTTTATACGGGGGCTCCTACAATGAGCAGTTCTTC	CASSLYGGSYNEQFF
TRBV19	TRBD2	TRBJ2-1	NA	TGTGCCAGTAGCCGGGGGGCCTACAATGAGCAGTTCTTC	CASSRGAYNEQFF
TRBV28	NA	TRBJ2-7	many	TGTGCCAGCAGTTTCGCCAGCACCTACGAGCAGTACTTC	CASSFASTYEQYF
TRBV6-1	TRBD2	TRBJ2-1	many	TGTGCCAGCACCCATGGGACTAGCGGGAAATATGAGCAGTTCTTC	CASTHGTSGKYEQFF
TRBV7-9	NA	TRBJ1-2	many	TGTGCCAGCAGCCCAGGGGAATATGGCTACACCTTC	CASSPGEYGYTF
TRBV9	NA	TRBJ2-3	many	TGTGCCAGCAGCCCTCCCCTCCGGAAAGATACGCAGTATTTT	CASSPPLRKDTQYF
TRBV5-6	NA	TRBJ1-1	many	TGTGCCAGCAGCTTGGTAGGAGGAACAAGAACGAACACTGAAGCTTTCTTT	CASSLVGGTRTNTEAFF
TRBV6-1	NA	TRBJ2-2	NA	TGTGCCAGCAGTGGGATGGCAGCGCACACCGGGGAGCTGTTTTTT	CASSGMAAHTGELFF
TRBV28	NA	TRBJ1-2	few	TGTGCCAGCAGTTTACCCCCGGGGCCCGAGGTTGGCTACACCTTC	CASSLPPGPEVGYTF
TRBV27	NA	TRBJ2-7	NA	TGTGCCAGCAGTTTGGCAGGCTCCTACGAGCAGTACTTC	CASSLAGSYEQYF
TRBV12-3/TRBV12-4	NA	TRBJ1-4	many	TGTGCCAGCAGTCTGACATACACTAATGAAAAACTGTTTTTT	CASSLTYTNEKLFF
TRBV28	NA	TRBJ1-5	few	TGTGCCAGCAGTTCACAGGACCCGAATCAGCCCCAGCATTTT	CASSSQDPNQPQHF
TRBV15	NA	TRBJ1-1	many	TGTGCCACCAGCAGAGTTGGCACTGAAGCTTTCTTT	CATSRVGTEAFF
TRBV19	NA	TRBJ1-1	many	TGTGCCAGTAGTGTGCCCGGGGGTCTCGCCGAAGCTTTCTTT	CASSVPGGLAEAFF
TRBV29-1	TRBD2	TRBJ2-7	many	TGCAGCGTTGAGTTCCGGGTGAGCGGGGCCGCGACCGGCGAGCAGCACTTC	CSVEFRVSGAATGEQHF
TRBV5-1	NA	TRBJ2-1	many	TGCGCCAGCAGCTTGCAGGCCACCGGGAATGAGCAGTTCTTC	CASSLQATGNEQFF
TRBV2	TRBD2	TRBJ2-3	many	TGTGCCAGCAGGGAAACCCAGGGAGGGGGCACAGATACGCAGTATTTT	CASRETQGGGTDTQYF
TRBV7-2	NA	TRBJ1-1	many	TGTGCCAGCAGCTTTTGGGGCAAAAACACTGAAGCTTTCTTT	CASSFWGKNTEAFF
TRBV6-1	NA	TRBJ1-5	many	TGTGCCAGCAGAACGAGGGAAACGAGCAATCAGCCCCAGCATTTT	CASRTRETSNQPQHF
TRBV5-1	TRBD1	TRBJ2-2	many	TGCGCCAGCAGCCCGGGACAGTTCGGGGAGCTGTTTTTT	CASSPGQFGELFF
TRBV4-3	NA	TRBJ2-1	many	TGCGCCAGCAAGGCAAAACTAGTCTCCTACAATGAGCAGTTCTTC	CASKAKLVSYNEQFF
TRBV2	NA	TRBJ2-1	many	TGTGCCAGCAGTGAAACAGGCGTTAGCCGCAATGAGCAGTCCTTC	CASSETGVSRNEQSF
TRBV15	TRBD2	TRBJ2-1	many	TGTGCCACCAGCAGAGGACTAGCCGCGGCAGAGGATGAGCAGTTCTTC	CATSRGLAAAEDEQFF
TRBV6-5	NA	TRBJ2-5	many	TGTGCCAGCAGTTACTCGATACAAGGCGGCCAGGGAGAGACCCAGTACTTC	CASSYSIQGGQGETQYF
TRBV12-3/TRBV12-4	NA	TRBJ1-6	many	TGTGCCAGCAGTTTAGGGGGGGGCCATGGTTCACCCCTCCACTTT	CASSLGGGHGSPLHF
TRBV7-2	NA	TRBJ2-5	many	TGTGCCAGCAGCTTACTCCCGGGAGAGACCCAGTACTTC	CASSLLPGETQYF
TRBV4-1	NA	TRBJ2-7	many	TGCGCCAGCAGCCAAGTGGACACGGACGGCTACGGGCAGTACTTC	CASSQVDTDGYGQYF
TRBV19	TRBD2	TRBJ2-2	many	TGTGCCAGTAGTATCCTAGCGGGGGGCACCGGGGAGCTGTTTTTT	CASSILAGGTGELFF
TRBV11-3	NA	TRBJ2-7	many	TGTGCCAGCAGCCCGAACTCCTACGAGCAGTACTTC	CASSPNSYEQYF
TRBV20-1	TRBD2	TRBJ2-7	NA	TGCAGTGCTCATATCTCCCCACTAGCGTGGTCCTACGAGCAGTACTTC	CSAHISPLAWSYEQYF
TRBV10-3	NA	TRBJ1-2	many	TGTGCCATCAGTGAGTCGAGCGGGGGGCAGGGCTACACCTTC	CAISESSGGQGYTF
TRBV24-1	TRBD1	TRBJ2-2	many	TGTGCCACCAGTGATCTCCCGACAGGGGATGAGACCGGGGAGCTGTTTTTT	CATSDLPTGDETGELFF
TRBV5-4	NA	TRBJ2-3	many	TGTGCCAGCAGCCACCTACAGACCACAGATACGCAGTATTTT	CASSHLQTTDTQYF